A single sample is the source of the 10 T cell receptor beta chains below, sequenced in a study of shared clonotypes between healthy human individuals. The data were produced by immunoSEQ multiplex PCR, yet TCRdb's version contains in-frame clones alone and is incomplete. The table has about 2.3 million clones, 93% seen once; the top ten hold 0.3% to 0.4%. The specimen sequenced was naive CD4+ T cells from PBMCs. Subset: CD45RA+ positively selected. The receptors derive from a man younger than 30 in good health. Some clones in this sample may be carry-over from other donors' samples.

This chain joins TRBV7-7 and TRBJ2-2; the D is unclear. V gave up 2 bases and J gave up 0 bases, with 10 bases separating them. Germline values: CDR1 SSHAT, CDR2 FNYEAQ (reference sequence). The CDR3 is made up of 16 amino acids. The CDR3: CASSLIGGSNTGELFF. The CDR3 DNA reads TGTGCCAGCAGCTTAATTGGCGGTTCGAACACCGGGGAGCTGTTTTTT.

The rearrangement links TRBV5-1 to TRBJ2-7; D perhaps matches TRBD1 (6 bases). Germline CDR1 and CDR2: SGHRS and YFSETQ. The V end was cut by 0 bases, the J end by 1 base, with 17 bases between. The length of the CDR3 is 17 residues. CDR3 in amino acids: CASSLVGRTAFSYEQYF. The DNA for the CDR3 is TGCGCCAGCAGCTTGGTAGGTAGGACAGCCTTTTCCTACGAGCAGTACTTC.

The chain uses TRBV5-5 and TRBJ2-5, with D unresolved. Germline CDR1 reads SGHKS; CDR2 reads YYEKEE (reference sequence). The V end was cut by 9 bases, the J end by 2 bases, with 11 bases between. The CDR3 runs 12 residues. CDR3 DNA: TGTGCCACCGCAGTCCCGCAAGAGACCCAGTACTTC. It translates to CATAVPQETQYF.

The gene calls are TRBV18 and TRBJ2-7, with a tentative D call TRBD2 (6 bases). The CDR3 runs to 15 residues. The ends were cut back, 2 bases at V and 3 bases at J, with 14 bases in the middle. The germline V gene has CDR1 KGHSH and CDR2 LQKENI. The CDR3 coding sequence is TGTGCCAGCTCACCAGTCGCTAGCGAGATCTACGAGCAGTACTTC. Amino acids: CASSPVASEIYEQYF.

With respect to this clone: The sample holds other DNA sequences that translate to the same CDR3. The chain is built from TRBV7-9 and TRBJ2-5; D ambiguous. The CDR3 is 11 amino acids. Between the trimmed V and J ends, which lost 5 bases and 3 bases, there was a span of 4 bases. Germline lookup yields CDR1 SEHNR and CDR2 FQNEAQ (reference sequence). CDR3 protein: CASSQKETQYF. CDR3 DNA: TGTGCCAGCAGCCAAAAAGAGACCCAGTACTTC.

The chain uses TRBV11-2 and TRBJ2-3; TRBD2 aligns across 12 bases. Germline CDR1 reads SGHAT; CDR2 reads FQNNGV. The CDR3 is made up of 15 amino acids. V was clipped by 2 bases and J by 6 bases; unmatched bases: 3. In DNA form, the CDR3 reads TGTGCCAGCAGCTTACGGCTAGCGGGGGGGGATACGCAGTATTTT. As protein: CASSLRLAGGDTQYF. The full variable domain, rest sourced from reference TRBV11-2 and TRBJ2-3, is EAGVAQSPRYKIIEKRQSVAFWCNPISGHATLYWYQQILGQGPKLLIQFQNNGVVDDSQLPKDRFSAERLKGVDSTLKIQPAKLEDSAVYLCASSLRLAGGDTQYFGPGTRLTVL.

This chain joins TRBV5-6 and TRBJ1-4; D remains ambiguous. Germline assignment: CDR1 SGHDT and CDR2 YYEEEE. The CDR3 spans 14 residues. Trimming cost V 0 bases and J 10 bases, with 13 bases left between them. CDR3 sequence: CASSLGPKVGKLFF. The CDR3 bases are TGTGCCAGCAGCTTGGGGCCAAAGGTCGGAAAACTGTTTTTT.

The chain recombines TRBV7-9 with TRBJ1-1, with D tentatively TRBD1 (5 bases). There are 15 residues in the CDR3. Germline-derived CDR1 and CDR2 are SEHNR and FQNEAQ (reference sequence). V was shortened by 8 bases and J by 4 bases, with 20 bases between the two germline ends. CDR3 sequence (DNA): TGTGCCAGCCTCCAGCTCAACTCGGGGACCACTGAAGCTTTCTTT. Translating it yields CASLQLNSGTTEAFF.

This sequence joins TRBV9 and TRBJ2-1; 11 bases map to TRBD1. Germline V gene data show CDR1 as SGDLS and CDR2 as YYNGEE. Trimming at V came to 4 bases and at J to 3 bases, leaving 3 bases not matched to a gene. The CDR3 is 15 residues long. The CDR3 spells CASSLGTGGYNEQFF. CDR3 sequence (DNA): TGTGCCAGCAGCCTAGGGACAGGGGGCTACAATGAGCAGTTCTTC. Complete variable domain (other parts from reference TRBV9 and TRBJ2-1): DSGVTQTPKHLITATGQRVTLRCSPRSGDLSVYWYQQSLDQGLQFLIQYYNGEERAKGNILERFSAQQFPDLHSELNLSSLELGDSALYFCASSLGTGGYNEQFFGPGTRLTVL.

This sequence joins TRBV7-3 and TRBJ1-1, with 8 bases lining up with TRBD1. The trim removed 5 bases at V and 4 bases at J, leaving 9 bases unmatched. CDR3 size: 15 residues. Per germline, CDR1 SGHTA and CDR2 FQGTGA. In DNA, the CDR3 is TGTGCCAGCAGCCCAGGGGGCGGTGAGTTCACTGAAGCTTTCTTT. Its protein product is CASSPGGGEFTEAFF.